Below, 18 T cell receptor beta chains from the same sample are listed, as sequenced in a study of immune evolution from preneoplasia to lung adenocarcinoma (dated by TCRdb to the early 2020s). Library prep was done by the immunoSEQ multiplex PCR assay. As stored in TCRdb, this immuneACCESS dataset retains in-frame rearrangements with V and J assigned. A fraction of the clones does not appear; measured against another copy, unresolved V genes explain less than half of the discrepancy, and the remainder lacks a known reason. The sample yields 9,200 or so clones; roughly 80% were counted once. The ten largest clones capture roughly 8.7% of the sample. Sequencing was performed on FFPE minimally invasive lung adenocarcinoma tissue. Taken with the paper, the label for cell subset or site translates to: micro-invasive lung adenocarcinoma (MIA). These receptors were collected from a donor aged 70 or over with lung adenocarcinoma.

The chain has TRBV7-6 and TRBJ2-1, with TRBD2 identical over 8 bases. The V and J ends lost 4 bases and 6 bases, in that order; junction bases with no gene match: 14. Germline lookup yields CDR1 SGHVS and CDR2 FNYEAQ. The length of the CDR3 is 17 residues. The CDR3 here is CASSSIPGLGLPNEQFF. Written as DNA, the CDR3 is TGTGCCAGCAGCTCAATTCCGGGACTAGGGCTCCCCAATGAGCAGTTCTTC. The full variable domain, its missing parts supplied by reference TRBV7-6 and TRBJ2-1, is GAGVSQSPRYKVTKRGQDVALRCDPISGHVSLYWYRQALGQGPEFLTYFNYEAQQDKSGLPNDRFSAERPEGSISTLTIQRTEQRDSAMYRCASSSIPGLGLPNEQFFGPGTRLTVL.

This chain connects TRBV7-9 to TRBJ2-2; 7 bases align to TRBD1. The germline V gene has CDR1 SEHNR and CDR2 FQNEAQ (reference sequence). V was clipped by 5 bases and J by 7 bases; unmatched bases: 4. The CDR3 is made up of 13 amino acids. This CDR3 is CASSQTGNGELFF. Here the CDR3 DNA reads TGTGCCAGCAGCCAGACAGGGAACGGGGAGCTGTTTTTT.

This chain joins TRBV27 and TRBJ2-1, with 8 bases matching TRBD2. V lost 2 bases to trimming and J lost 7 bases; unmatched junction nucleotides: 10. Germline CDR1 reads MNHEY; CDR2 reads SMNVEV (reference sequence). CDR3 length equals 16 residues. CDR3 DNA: TGTGCCAGCAGTTTAGGCAGCGGGAGACGGGGGAATGAGCAGTTCTTC. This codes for CASSLGSGRRGNEQFF.

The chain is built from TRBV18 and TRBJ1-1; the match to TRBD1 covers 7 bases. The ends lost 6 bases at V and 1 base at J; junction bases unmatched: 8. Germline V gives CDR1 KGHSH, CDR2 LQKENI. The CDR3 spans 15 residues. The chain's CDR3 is CASSMTGQKNTEAFF. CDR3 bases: TGTGCCAGCTCGATGACGGGACAGAAGAACACTGAAGCTTTCTTT. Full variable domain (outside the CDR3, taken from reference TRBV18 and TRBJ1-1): NAGVMQNPRHLVRRRGQEARLRCSPMKGHSHVYWYRQLPEEGLKFMVYLQKENIIDESGMPKERFSAEFPKEGPSILRIQQVVRGDSAAYFCASSMTGQKNTEAFFGQGTRLTVV.

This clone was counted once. CDR3 region: CASSPETGFGYTF. The CDR3, as DNA: TGCGCCAGCAGCCCGGAGACAGGGTTTGGCTACACCTTC. The gene calls are TRBV5-1 and TRBJ1-2; 7 bases fit TRBD1. Per germline, CDR1 SGHRS and CDR2 YFSETQ. The CDR3 is 13 residues long. The junction had 7 bases not matched to a gene; V was cut back by 4 bases and J by 7 bases.

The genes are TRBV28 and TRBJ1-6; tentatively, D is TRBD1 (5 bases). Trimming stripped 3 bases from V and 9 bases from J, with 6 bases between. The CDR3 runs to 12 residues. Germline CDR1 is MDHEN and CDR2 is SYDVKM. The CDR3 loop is CASSFGASPLHF. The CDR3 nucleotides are TGTGCCAGCAGTTTTGGGGCTTCACCCCTCCACTTT.

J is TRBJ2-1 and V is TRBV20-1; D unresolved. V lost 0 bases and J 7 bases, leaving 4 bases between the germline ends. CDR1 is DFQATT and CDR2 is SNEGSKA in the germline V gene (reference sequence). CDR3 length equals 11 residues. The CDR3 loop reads CSARETNEQFF. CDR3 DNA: TGCAGTGCTAGAGAGACTAATGAGCAGTTCTTC.

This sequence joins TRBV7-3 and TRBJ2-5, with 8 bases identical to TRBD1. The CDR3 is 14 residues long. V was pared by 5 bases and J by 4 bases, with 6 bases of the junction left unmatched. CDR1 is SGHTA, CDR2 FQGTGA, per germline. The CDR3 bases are TGTGCCAGCAGCCCGACAGGGGCCCCAGAGACCCAGTACTTC. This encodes CASSPTGAPETQYF.

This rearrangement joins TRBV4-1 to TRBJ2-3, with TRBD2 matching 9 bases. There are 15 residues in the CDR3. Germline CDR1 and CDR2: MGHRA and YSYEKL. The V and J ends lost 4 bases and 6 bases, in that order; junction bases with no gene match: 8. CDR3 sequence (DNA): TGCGCCAGCAGCCCGACTAGCGGTGTTTCGGATACGCAGTATTTT. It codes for CASSPTSGVSDTQYF.

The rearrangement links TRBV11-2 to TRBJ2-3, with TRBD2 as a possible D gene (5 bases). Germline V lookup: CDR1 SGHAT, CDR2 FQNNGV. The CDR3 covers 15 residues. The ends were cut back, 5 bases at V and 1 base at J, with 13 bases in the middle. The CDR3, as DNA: TGTGCCAGCAGCCGTAATCTAGCCGGCACAGATACGCAGTATTTT. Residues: CASSRNLAGTDTQYF.

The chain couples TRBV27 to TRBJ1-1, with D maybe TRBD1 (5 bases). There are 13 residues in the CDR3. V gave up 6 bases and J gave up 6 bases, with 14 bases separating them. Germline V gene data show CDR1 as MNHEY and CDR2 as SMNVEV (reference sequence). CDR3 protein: CASSGTGDAEAFF. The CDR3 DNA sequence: TGTGCCAGCAGCGGGACGGGAGATGCTGAAGCTTTCTTT.

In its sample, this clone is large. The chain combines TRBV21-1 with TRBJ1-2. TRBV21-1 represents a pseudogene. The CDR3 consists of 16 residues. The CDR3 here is CASSNSPGPGFYGYTF. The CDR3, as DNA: TGTGCCAGCAGCAATTCCCCGGGCCCCGGCTTCTATGGCTACACCTTC.

The chain's CDR3 is CASRLTGTGNTIYF. CDR3 coding DNA: TGTGCCAGCAGATTGACAGGGACTGGAAACACCATATATTTT. The V gene is TRBV2, the J gene TRBJ1-3; 7 bases map to TRBD1. The germline CDR1 and CDR2 sequences are SNHLY and FYNNEI. This CDR3 contains 14 residues. The V and J ends lost 6 bases and 2 bases, in that order; junction bases with no gene match: 4.

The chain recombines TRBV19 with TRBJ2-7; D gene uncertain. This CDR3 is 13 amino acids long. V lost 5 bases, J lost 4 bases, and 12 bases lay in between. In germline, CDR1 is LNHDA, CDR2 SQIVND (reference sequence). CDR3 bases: TGTGCCAGTAGTGACATCGGAACATACGAGCAGTACTTC. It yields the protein CASSDIGTYEQYF. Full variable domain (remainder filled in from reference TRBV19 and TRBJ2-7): DGGITQSPKYLFRKEGQNVTLSCEQNLNHDAMYWYRQDPGQGLRLIYYSQIVNDFQKGDIAEGYSVSREKKESFPLTVTSAQKNPTAFYLCASSDIGTYEQYFGPGTRLTVT.

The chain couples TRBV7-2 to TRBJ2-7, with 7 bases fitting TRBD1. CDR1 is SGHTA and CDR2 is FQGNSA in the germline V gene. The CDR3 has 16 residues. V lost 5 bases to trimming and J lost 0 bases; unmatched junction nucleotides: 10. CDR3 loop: CASSLRTGASSYEQYF. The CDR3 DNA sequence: TGTGCCAGCAGCCTACGGACAGGAGCGAGCTCCTACGAGCAGTACTTC.

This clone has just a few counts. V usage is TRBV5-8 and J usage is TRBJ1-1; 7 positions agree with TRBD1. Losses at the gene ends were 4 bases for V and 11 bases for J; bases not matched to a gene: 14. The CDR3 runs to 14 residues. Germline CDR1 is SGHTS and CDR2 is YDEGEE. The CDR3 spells CASSPRTGLSPAFF. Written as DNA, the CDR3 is TGTGCCAGCAGCCCCCGGACAGGACTTTCCCCCGCTTTCTTT.

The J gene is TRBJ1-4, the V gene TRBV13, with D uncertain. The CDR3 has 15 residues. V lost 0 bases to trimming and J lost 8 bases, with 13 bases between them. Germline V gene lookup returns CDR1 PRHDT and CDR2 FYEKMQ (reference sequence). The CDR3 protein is CASSLGRQKPEKLFF. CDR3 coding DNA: TGTGCCAGCAGCTTAGGGCGGCAGAAACCAGAAAAACTGTTTTTT.

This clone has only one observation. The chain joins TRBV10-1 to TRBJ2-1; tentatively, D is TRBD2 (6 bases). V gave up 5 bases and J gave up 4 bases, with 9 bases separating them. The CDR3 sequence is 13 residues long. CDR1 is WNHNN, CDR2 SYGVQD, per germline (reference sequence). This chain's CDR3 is CASSPTRYNEQFF. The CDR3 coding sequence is TGCGCCAGCAGTCCGACTAGATACAATGAGCAGTTCTTC.